A single TCR beta chain is shown here with its context. Its antigen is currently unknown. Germline values: CDR1 DFQATT, CDR2 SNEGSKA (reference sequence). The CDR3 runs to 15 residues. V lost 2 bases, J lost 6 bases, and 20 bases lay in between. The data were obtained in a study of liver allograft versus peripheral blood T cells. Turning to the study itself: Comparisons were made between T cell receptor repertoires found in transplanted livers and those circulating in recipients' peripheral blood.

General study results and limits: Reportedly, the T cell receptor repertoires inside liver allografts were not the same as those in peripheral blood.

TCRdb called the reads again in MiXCR, with one record for every CDR3 protein. The sample shows some 1,000 distinct CDR3 sequences, 39% of them seen only once. This TCR was recovered from a human patient who had a liver transplant. Some T cells may have come from the graft donor. This chain connects TRBV20-1 to TRBJ2-7; no clear D. CDR3 sequence: CSARREGRPVTEQYF. CDR3 DNA: TGCAGTGCTAGAAGAGAAGGACGCCCCGTAACCGAGCAGTACTTC.